Listed below are T cell receptor beta chains from one sample, sequenced in a study of T cells in Graves' hyperthyroidism and ophthalmopathy. MiXCR, applied by TCRdb to the multiplex PCR reads, yields one record per CDR3 protein. The sample contains around 200,000 distinct CDR3 sequences, approximately 15% of which appear only once. The material sequenced was blood. These receptors were collected from a woman in her forties or fifties with Graves' hyperthyroidism. Both conserved end residues are part of each CDR3. Each record gives: V gene, clone size, D gene, J gene, CDR3 protein, CDR3 DNA. D genes are given only for firm matches. Clone size is shown for a subset of rows, as once, few, many or a class of expanded clone.

v_call: TRBV7-2
clone_size: many
d_call: NA
j_call: TRBJ2-1
cdr3_aa: CASSRNGGPYNEQFF
cdr3_nt: TGTGCCAGCAGCCGCAACGGGGGCCCCTACAATGAGCAGTTCTTC

v_call: TRBV6-5
clone_size: many
d_call: NA
j_call: TRBJ1-2
cdr3_aa: CASSYLLGGTFIGYTF
cdr3_nt: TGTGCCAGCAGTTACCTACTTGGGGGCACATTCATTGGCTACACCTTC

v_call: TRBV20-1
clone_size: many
d_call: NA
j_call: TRBJ2-5
cdr3_aa: CSARPPSARGETQYF
cdr3_nt: TGCAGTGCTAGACCCCCCTCCGCAAGGGGAGAGACCCAGTACTTC

v_call: TRBV9
clone_size: many
d_call: TRBD1
j_call: TRBJ2-7
cdr3_aa: CASSAGTAYEQYF
cdr3_nt: TGTGCCAGCAGCGCTGGGACAGCCTACGAGCAGTACTTC

v_call: TRBV12-3/TRBV12-4
clone_size: NA
d_call: TRBD1
j_call: TRBJ1-1
cdr3_aa: CASSLRGHTEAFF
cdr3_nt: TGTGCCAGCAGTTTGAGGGGGCACACTGAAGCTTTCTTT

v_call: TRBV12-3/TRBV12-4
clone_size: many
d_call: NA
j_call: TRBJ1-1
cdr3_aa: CASSSGGSTEAFF
cdr3_nt: TGTGCCAGCAGTTCTGGGGGCAGCACTGAAGCTTTCTTT

v_call: TRBV3-2
clone_size: few
d_call: NA
j_call: TRBJ2-2
cdr3_aa: CASSQDEQGPVGELFF
cdr3_nt: TGTGCCAGCAGCCAAGATGAACAGGGGCCCGTCGGGGAGCTGTTTTTT

v_call: TRBV12-3/TRBV12-4
clone_size: many
d_call: NA
j_call: TRBJ1-6
cdr3_aa: CASSLRGQFNSPLHF
cdr3_nt: TGTGCCAGCAGTTTGAGAGGACAGTTTAATTCACCCCTCCACTTT

v_call: TRBV6-1
clone_size: many
d_call: TRBD2
j_call: TRBJ2-4
cdr3_aa: CASTRHAGGPAQNIQYF
cdr3_nt: TGTGCCAGTACCCGCCACGCGGGGGGGCCTGCCCAAAACATTCAGTACTTC

v_call: TRBV6-1
clone_size: many
d_call: NA
j_call: TRBJ1-1
cdr3_aa: CASLQGVTEAFF
cdr3_nt: TGTGCCAGTTTACAGGGTGTGACTGAAGCTTTCTTT

v_call: TRBV6-1
clone_size: many
d_call: NA
j_call: TRBJ2-3
cdr3_aa: CASRPPRADDTQYF
cdr3_nt: TGTGCCAGCAGACCCCCTCGGGCCGACGATACGCAGTATTTT

v_call: TRBV6-1
clone_size: many
d_call: NA
j_call: TRBJ2-1
cdr3_aa: CASSEARLTYNEQFF
cdr3_nt: TGTGCCAGCAGTGAAGCGCGACTAACCTACAATGAGCAGTTCTTC

v_call: TRBV6-1
clone_size: many
d_call: NA
j_call: TRBJ2-5
cdr3_aa: CASSPDRVGETQYF
cdr3_nt: TGTGCCAGCAGCCCAGACAGAGTCGGGGAGACCCAGTACTTC

v_call: TRBV5-1
clone_size: many
d_call: NA
j_call: TRBJ2-2
cdr3_aa: CASSPGTGGTGELFF
cdr3_nt: TGCGCCAGCAGCCCCGGGACTGGGGGCACCGGGGAGCTGTTTTTT

v_call: TRBV7-2
clone_size: NA
d_call: NA
j_call: TRBJ2-7
cdr3_aa: CASSRWGKYEQYF
cdr3_nt: TGTGCCAGCAGCCGGTGGGGGAAATACGAGCAGTACTTC

v_call: TRBV6-1
clone_size: many
d_call: NA
j_call: TRBJ2-7
cdr3_aa: CASSVGLVYEQYF
cdr3_nt: TGTGCCAGCAGTGTCGGACTGGTCTACGAGCAGTACTTC

v_call: TRBV13
clone_size: few
d_call: NA
j_call: TRBJ1-3
cdr3_aa: CASSVTSSGNTIYF
cdr3_nt: TGTGCCAGCAGCGTTACAAGCTCTGGAAACACCATATATTTT

v_call: TRBV6-1
clone_size: NA
d_call: NA
j_call: TRBJ1-2
cdr3_aa: CASSDGQNYGYTF
cdr3_nt: TGTGCCAGCAGCGATGGACAGAACTATGGCTACACCTTC

v_call: TRBV29-1
clone_size: many
d_call: TRBD2
j_call: TRBJ2-1
cdr3_aa: CSVVAGGPVGYEQFF
cdr3_nt: TGCAGCGTTGTAGCGGGGGGGCCTGTGGGCTATGAGCAGTTCTTC

v_call: TRBV12-3/TRBV12-4
clone_size: many
d_call: NA
j_call: TRBJ1-6
cdr3_aa: CASSLSYNSPLHF
cdr3_nt: TGTGCCAGCAGTTTAAGTTATAATTCACCCCTCCACTTT

v_call: TRBV7-3
clone_size: NA
d_call: TRBD2
j_call: TRBJ2-1
cdr3_aa: CASSPPGLAGGLNEQFF
cdr3_nt: TGTGCCAGCAGCCCGCCGGGACTAGCGGGGGGGCTCAATGAGCAGTTCTTC

v_call: TRBV11-2
clone_size: many
d_call: NA
j_call: TRBJ1-2
cdr3_aa: CASSSVEGSNGYTF
cdr3_nt: TGTGCCAGCAGCTCCGTAGAGGGGAGTAATGGCTACACCTTC

v_call: TRBV12-3/TRBV12-4
clone_size: NA
d_call: TRBD1
j_call: TRBJ1-4
cdr3_aa: CASSPKRGLSGKLFF
cdr3_nt: TGTGCCAGCAGTCCCAAGAGGGGGCTCAGTGGAAAACTGTTTTTT

v_call: TRBV5-1
clone_size: many
d_call: NA
j_call: TRBJ2-7
cdr3_aa: CASSLVWGLAYEQYF
cdr3_nt: TGCGCCAGCAGCTTGGTCTGGGGGTTGGCCTACGAGCAGTACTTC

v_call: TRBV28
clone_size: many
d_call: TRBD1
j_call: TRBJ1-2
cdr3_aa: CASISDRGHGYTF
cdr3_nt: TGTGCCAGCATCTCCGACAGGGGCCATGGCTACACCTTC

v_call: TRBV7-2
clone_size: many
d_call: TRBD1
j_call: TRBJ2-3
cdr3_aa: CASSSKEGTGYFADTQYF
cdr3_nt: TGTGCCAGCAGCTCGAAAGAGGGGACAGGGTATTTCGCAGATACGCAGTATTTT

v_call: TRBV29-1
clone_size: many
d_call: TRBD1
j_call: TRBJ2-2
cdr3_aa: CSVRQGNTGELFF
cdr3_nt: TGCAGCGTGCGACAGGGAAACACCGGGGAGCTGTTTTTT

v_call: TRBV6-2/TRBV6-3
clone_size: many
d_call: NA
j_call: TRBJ1-5
cdr3_aa: CASRDLGPEGQPQHF
cdr3_nt: TGTGCCAGCAGGGACCTGGGCCCGGAGGGGCAGCCCCAGCATTTT

v_call: TRBV7-9
clone_size: many
d_call: NA
j_call: TRBJ1-4
cdr3_aa: CASSPREATNEKLFF
cdr3_nt: TGTGCCAGCAGCCCTAGGGAAGCAACTAATGAAAAACTGTTTTTT

v_call: TRBV5-1
clone_size: many
d_call: NA
j_call: TRBJ2-3
cdr3_aa: CASSSATYNGEMYPDTQYF
cdr3_nt: TGCGCCAGCAGCTCAGCCACCTACAACGGGGAAATGTATCCAGATACGCAGTATTTT

v_call: TRBV4-1
clone_size: NA
d_call: NA
j_call: TRBJ1-4
cdr3_aa: CASSQGAGREEKLFF
cdr3_nt: TGCGCCAGCAGCCAAGGGGCCGGCAGGGAAGAAAAACTGTTTTTT

v_call: TRBV12-3/TRBV12-4
clone_size: many
d_call: NA
j_call: TRBJ1-1
cdr3_aa: CASSQDRHTEAFF
cdr3_nt: TGTGCCAGCAGCCAGGACAGACACACTGAAGCTTTCTTT

v_call: TRBV7-3
clone_size: NA
d_call: TRBD2
j_call: TRBJ2-1
cdr3_aa: CASRPGSGSFNEQFF
cdr3_nt: TGTGCCAGCAGACCCGGGAGCGGGAGCTTTAATGAGCAGTTCTTC

v_call: TRBV6-1
clone_size: many
d_call: TRBD2
j_call: TRBJ2-7
cdr3_aa: CASRPSGGTYEQYF
cdr3_nt: TGTGCCAGCAGGCCTAGCGGGGGAACCTACGAGCAGTACTTC

v_call: TRBV20-1
clone_size: many
d_call: NA
j_call: TRBJ1-2
cdr3_aa: CSARHQSTYGYTF
cdr3_nt: TGCAGTGCTAGGCACCAGAGCACCTATGGCTACACCTTC

v_call: TRBV6-1
clone_size: NA
d_call: NA
j_call: TRBJ2-3
cdr3_aa: CASSKAWVDTQYF
cdr3_nt: TGTGCCAGCAGTAAGGCATGGGTCGATACGCAGTATTTT

v_call: TRBV7-6
clone_size: NA
d_call: NA
j_call: TRBJ1-3
cdr3_aa: CASSQGTVGNTIYF
cdr3_nt: TGTGCCAGCAGCCAAGGGACGGTTGGAAACACCATATATTTT

v_call: TRBV4-2
clone_size: few
d_call: NA
j_call: TRBJ1-2
cdr3_aa: CASSQDGQVGIINYGYTF
cdr3_nt: TGTGCCAGCAGCCAAGATGGGCAGGTGGGGATAATTAACTATGGCTACACCTTC

v_call: TRBV5-1
clone_size: many
d_call: NA
j_call: TRBJ1-2
cdr3_aa: CASSYLDDYGYTF
cdr3_nt: TGCGCCAGCAGCTACTTAGACGACTATGGCTACACCTTC

v_call: TRBV29-1
clone_size: many
d_call: NA
j_call: TRBJ1-2
cdr3_aa: CSVAIGSNYGYTF
cdr3_nt: TGCAGCGTTGCAATCGGTTCTAACTATGGCTACACCTTC

v_call: TRBV9
clone_size: many
d_call: TRBD1
j_call: TRBJ2-5
cdr3_aa: CASSEMDRGETQYF
cdr3_nt: TGTGCCAGCAGCGAGATGGACAGGGGGGAGACCCAGTACTTC

v_call: TRBV19
clone_size: few
d_call: NA
j_call: TRBJ1-3
cdr3_aa: CASSIGGNSGNTIYF
cdr3_nt: TGTGCCAGTAGTATCGGCGGGAACTCTGGAAACACCATATATTTT

v_call: TRBV27
clone_size: many
d_call: TRBD2
j_call: TRBJ2-7
cdr3_aa: CASSALAGRTYEQYF
cdr3_nt: TGTGCCAGCAGTGCACTAGCGGGGAGAACCTACGAGCAGTACTTC

v_call: TRBV28
clone_size: many
d_call: NA
j_call: TRBJ2-2
cdr3_aa: CASSASGYGLAGELFF
cdr3_nt: TGTGCCAGCAGTGCCTCAGGGTATGGGCTCGCCGGGGAGCTGTTTTTT

v_call: TRBV20-1
clone_size: many
d_call: TRBD1
j_call: TRBJ1-4
cdr3_aa: CSASRDRAPEKLFF
cdr3_nt: TGCAGTGCTAGTAGGGACAGGGCTCCCGAAAAACTGTTTTTT

v_call: TRBV19
clone_size: many
d_call: NA
j_call: TRBJ2-3
cdr3_aa: CASSMDPTDTQYF
cdr3_nt: TGTGCCAGTAGTATGGACCCTACAGATACGCAGTATTTT

v_call: TRBV10-3
clone_size: NA
d_call: NA
j_call: TRBJ1-1
cdr3_aa: CAISGHMNTEAFF
cdr3_nt: TGTGCCATCAGCGGACACATGAACACTGAAGCTTTCTTT